Listed below are T cell receptor beta chains from one sample, sequenced in a study of T-cell reconstitution after alpha-beta-depleted transplantation in children. TCRdb re-derived calls from the PCR reads in MiXCR, one entry per CDR3 protein. The repertoire includes over 85,000 distinct CDR3 sequences, roughly 7.1% of them detected once, and about a sixth sits in the top ten. The sequencing here drew on PBMCs, taken before TCRalphabeta/CD19-depleted stem cell transplant. Receptors were obtained from a boy between 2 and 10 years old with acute lymphoblastic leukemia, due to receive a stem cell transplant. Each CDR3 is given with its conserved first and last residue. D genes are given only for firm matches. A clone size is listed for some rows: how often the clone was seen (once, few, many), or a class if it is expanded.

TRBV5-1	TRBD1	.	TRBJ2-3	CASSNDRGYRIF	TGCGCCAGCAGCAACGACAGGGGGTATCGGATTTTT
TRBV4-3	.	many	TRBJ1-1	CASSPRTELNTEAFF	TGCGCCAGCAGCCCCCGGACCGAGTTGAACACTGAAGCTTTCTTT
TRBV29-1	TRBD2	many	TRBJ2-1	CSVSKTSGGIGEQFF	TGCAGCGTTAGCAAGACCAGCGGGGGGATTGGTGAGCAGTTCTTC
TRBV2	.	.	TRBJ1-5	CASNLRLSNQPQHF	TGTGCCAGCAACCTCCGACTTAGCAATCAGCCCCAGCATTTT
TRBV19	TRBD1	few	TRBJ1-4	CASSTPGTVNEKLFF	TGTGCCAGTAGTACACCCGGGACAGTTAATGAAAAACTGTTTTTT
TRBV20-1	TRBD1	many	TRBJ1-2	CSARDGDRVYGYTF	TGCAGTGCTAGAGATGGGGACAGGGTCTATGGCTACACCTTC
TRBV19	.	many	TRBJ2-1	CASSRAYNEQFF	TGTGCCAGTAGTAGAGCCTACAATGAGCAGTTCTTC
TRBV7-9	.	.	TRBJ1-1	CASSFSGRTSNTEAFF	TGTGCCAGCAGCTTTTCTGGCCGGACCTCGAACACTGAAGCTTTCTTT
TRBV19	TRBD1	few	TRBJ2-1	CASSIQGVRGNEQFF	TGTGCCAGTAGTATACAGGGGGTAAGGGGCAATGAGCAGTTCTTC
TRBV20-1	.	few	TRBJ2-3	CSATLSGFDTDTQYF	TGCAGTGCCACACTTAGCGGATTTGACACAGATACGCAGTATTTT
TRBV3-1	.	.	TRBJ1-4	CASSQGLANEKLFF	TGTGCCAGCAGCCAAGGGTTGGCTAATGAAAAACTGTTTTTT
TRBV20-1	TRBD1	.	TRBJ1-5	CSAHGTGNQPQHF	TGCAGTGCCCACGGGACAGGCAATCAGCCCCAGCATTTT
TRBV7-2	.	few	TRBJ1-5	CASSLGQAINQPQHF	TGTGCCAGCAGCTTAGGGCAGGCGATCAATCAGCCCCAGCATTTT
TRBV6-6	TRBD1	.	TRBJ2-7	CASSYWPGTAFYEQYF	TGTGCCAGCAGTTACTGGCCAGGGACAGCTTTCTACGAGCAGTACTTC
TRBV3-1	.	.	TRBJ2-2	CASSHHRTGELFF	TGTGCCAGCAGCCACCATAGAACCGGGGAGCTGTTTTTT
TRBV6-5	.	.	TRBJ1-2	CASSYVVAVRSYGYTF	TGTGCCAGCAGTTACGTGGTGGCAGTCCGGTCTTATGGCTACACCTTC
TRBV7-2	TRBD2	.	TRBJ2-5	CASSTTSGGGETQYF	TGTGCCAGCAGCACGACTAGCGGGGGCGGGGAGACCCAGTACTTC
TRBV4-2	.	once	TRBJ2-5	CASSHRTPQGETQYF	TGTGCCAGCAGCCATCGGACCCCCCAAGGGGAGACCCAGTACTTC
TRBV12-3/TRBV12-4	.	many	TRBJ1-2	CASSLGQVGGYTF	TGTGCCAGCAGTTTAGGGCAGGTTGGTGGCTACACCTTC
TRBV29-1	TRBD1	many	TRBJ2-7	CSVGSRTGVYEQYF	TGCAGCGTTGGGTCTAGGACAGGGGTTTACGAGCAGTACTTC
TRBV7-3	TRBD1	few	TRBJ2-5	CASSSGTGGYGQETQYF	TGTGCCAGCAGCTCCGGGACAGGGGGCTACGGGCAAGAGACCCAGTACTTC
TRBV6-5	.	.	TRBJ2-5	CASSNRRGGKETQYF	TGTGCCAGCAGTAACCGGCGTGGTGGGAAAGAGACCCAGTACTTC
TRBV27	.	few	TRBJ1-2	CASSPGQSYGYTF	TGTGCCAGCAGCCCTGGACAGTCCTATGGCTACACCTTC
TRBV4-1	TRBD2	many	TRBJ2-3	CASSKGASGGDTQYF	TGCGCCAGCAGCAAGGGGGCTAGCGGGGGTGATACGCAGTATTTT
TRBV12-3/TRBV12-4	.	few	TRBJ1-1	CASSHPQGAFF	TGTGCCAGCAGCCACCCGCAAGGAGCTTTCTTT
TRBV20-1	.	.	TRBJ2-7	CSARNPLVSYEQYF	TGCAGTGCTAGGAACCCCTTGGTATCCTACGAGCAGTACTTC
TRBV20-1	.	few	TRBJ1-2	CSARDLSGFYGYTF	TGCAGTGCTAGAGATCTTTCGGGCTTTTACGGCTACACCTTC
TRBV5-6	TRBD1	many	TRBJ2-5	CASSRGQGRETQYF	TGTGCCAGCAGCCGTGGACAGGGAAGAGAGACCCAGTACTTC
TRBV7-6	.	many	TRBJ1-3	CASSSGTPYSGNTIYF	TGTGCCAGCAGCTCCGGGACTCCTTACTCTGGAAACACCATATATTTT
TRBV13	.	few	TRBJ1-4	CASSEGGNEKLFF	TGTGCCAGCAGCGAGGGGGGTAATGAAAAACTGTTTTTT
TRBV5-5	.	many	TRBJ2-5	CASSLAWAWGETQYF	TGTGCCAGCAGCTTGGCCTGGGCCTGGGGGGAGACCCAGTACTTC
TRBV3-1	.	few	TRBJ2-3	CASSQKYPANTDTQYF	TGTGCCAGCAGCCAGAAATACCCCGCGAACACAGATACGCAGTATTTT
TRBV5-5	TRBD1	many	TRBJ1-4	CASSLEMAGGGLFF	TGTGCCAGCAGCTTGGAAATGGCAGGGGGAGGGCTGTTTTTT
TRBV7-8	.	many	TRBJ2-3	CASSLRAVTDTQYF	TGTGCCAGCAGCTTACGCGCAGTCACAGATACGCAGTATTTT
TRBV20-1	TRBD2	.	TRBJ2-1	CCARELAGGRYNEQFF	TGCTGTGCTAGAGAGCTAGCGGGGGGCCGTTACAATGAGCAGTTCTTC
TRBV5-6	TRBD2	many	TRBJ2-1	CASSYLTSDYNEQFF	TGTGCCAGCAGCTACCTGACTAGCGACTACAATGAGCAGTTCTTC
TRBV9	TRBD1	many	TRBJ2-1	CASTPGQGFNEQFF	TGTGCCAGCACCCCGGGACAGGGTTTCAATGAGCAGTTCTTC
TRBV3-1	TRBD2	.	TRBJ2-5	CASSYPSGGTETHYF	TGTGCCAGCAGCTATCCTAGCGGGGGTACGGAGACCCATTACTTC
TRBV9	.	many	TRBJ1-1	CASSVGDGDEAFF	TGTGCCAGCAGCGTCGGAGACGGTGATGAAGCTTTCTTT
TRBV5-1	.	many	TRBJ1-3	CASSRDGSSGNTIYF	TGCGCCAGCAGCCGGGACGGGAGCTCTGGAAACACCATATATTTT
TRBV20-1	TRBD2	many	TRBJ2-7	CSATRGGFSYEQYF	TGCAGTGCTACCCGCGGGGGGTTCTCCTACGAGCAGTACTTC
TRBV15	TRBD1	many	TRBJ2-5	CATSVGTGGEETQYF	TGTGCCACCAGCGTTGGGACAGGTGGTGAAGAGACCCAGTACTTC
TRBV3-1	.	many	TRBJ2-7	CASSPLQGKHEQYF	TGTGCCAGCAGCCCCCTGCAAGGGAAACACGAGCAGTACTTC
TRBV7-9	TRBD1	many	TRBJ1-4	CASSLAGSTGNNEKLFF	TGTGCCAGCAGCTTAGCGGGGTCGACAGGGAACAATGAAAAACTGTTTTTT
TRBV14	.	many	TRBJ1-4	CASSLDIVGKLFF	TGTGCCAGCAGCCTTGACATCGTCGGAAAACTGTTTTTT
TRBV20-1	.	.	TRBJ1-2	CSARPEGESDGYTF	TGCAGTGCTAGACCCGAAGGGGAATCAGACGGCTACACCTTC
TRBV12-3/TRBV12-4	.	few	TRBJ2-7	CASSLGRVGEF	TGTGCCAGCAGTTTGGGAAGGGTAGGAGAGTTC
TRBV15	.	many	TRBJ2-7	CATSRDRGYEQYF	TGTGCCACCAGCAGAGATAGGGGGTACGAGCAGTACTTC
TRBV3-1	.	.	TRBJ1-6	CACSQGPQGPSPLHF	TGTGCCTGCAGCCAAGGTCCCCAGGGACCTTCACCCCTCCACTTT
TRBV7-6	.	many	TRBJ2-1	CASSIGRVNEQFF	TGTGCCAGCAGCATCGGACGGGTCAATGAGCAGTTCTTC
TRBV20-1	.	.	TRBJ1-1	CSARGARGGNTEAFF	TGCAGTGCTAGAGGGGCGAGGGGCGGGAACACTGAAGCTTTCTTT
TRBV20-1	TRBD1	many	TRBJ2-7	CSAPGTGTNEQYF	TGCAGTGCCCCCGGGACAGGGACAAACGAGCAGTACTTC
TRBV2	.	.	TRBJ1-2	CASDGGGYGYTF	TGTGCCAGCGACGGGGGCGGCTATGGCTACACCTTC
TRBV6-5	.	.	TRBJ2-7	CASSYSGGQFTYEQYF	TGTGCCAGCAGTTACTCAGGCGGACAGTTCACCTACGAGCAGTACTTC
TRBV5-1	.	.	TRBJ2-3	CASSLAANTDTQYF	TGCGCCAGCAGCTTGGCCGCAAACACAGATACGCAGTATTTT
TRBV7-9	.	few	TRBJ2-7	CASSPGSPYEQYF	TGTGCCAGCAGCCCCGGGTCCCCCTACGAGCAGTACTTC
TRBV7-9	.	many	TRBJ1-1	CASSPDAGSNTEAFF	TGTGCCAGCAGTCCAGACGCAGGAAGTAACACTGAAGCTTTCTTT
TRBV4-2	.	.	TRBJ2-2	CASSLFGNTGELFF	TGTGCCAGCAGCCTTTTCGGCAACACCGGGGAGCTGTTTTTT
TRBV4-3	.	many	TRBJ1-1	CASSQVQRMNTEAFF	TGCGCCAGCAGCCAAGTGCAGCGGATGAACACTGAAGCTTTCTTT